The 27 T cell receptor beta chains reported below all come from one sample, sequenced in a study of T cell repertoires in cytomegalovirus infection. Which antigens these TCRs recognize remains unknown. MiXCR, applied by TCRdb to the reads, yields one record per CDR3 protein. The repertoire holds 380,000 or so distinct CDR3 sequences, with roughly a third as singletons. The sample here was cultured PBMCs, taken from culture after CMV antigen stimulation. The origin of the receptors is a human donor in good health (CMV status not recorded). Some clones in this sample may be carry-over from other donors' samples.

In nucleotides, the CDR3 is TGTGCCAGTAGTATCTACACCGGGACGGACAATGAGCAGTTCTTC. It translates to CASSIYTGTDNEQFF. This chain links TRBV19 with TRBJ2-1; perhaps D is TRBD1 or TRBD2 (5 bases each). The germline V and J ends were trimmed by 3 bases and 5 bases, with 14 bases remaining between them. The CDR3 covers 15 residues. The germline CDR1 and CDR2 sequences are LNHDA and SQIVND (reference sequence).

The rearrangement uses TRBV19 and TRBJ1-1, with TRBD1 identical over 7 bases. The CDR3 contains 14 residues. With 4 bases clipped from V and 6 bases from J, the junction kept 8 bases outside the gene matches. The germline V gene has CDR1 LNHDA and CDR2 SQIVND (reference sequence). CDR3 DNA: TGTGCCAGTAGTACAAACTGGCAGGGGGCTGAAGCTTTCTTT. Residues: CASSTNWQGAEAFF.

The chain employs TRBV7-2 and TRBJ2-7; 7 bases map to TRBD2. CDR1 and CDR2 from the germline V gene are SGHTA and FQGNSA. The CDR3 contains 14 residues. With 5 bases clipped from V and 5 bases from J, the junction kept 9 bases outside the gene matches. The CDR3 DNA is TGTGCCAGCAGCCCACAGCAGCGGGAAAACGAGCAGTACTTC. It is translated as CASSPQQRENEQYF.

This clonotype was seen a few times. The chain links TRBV7-2 to TRBJ2-3; the D gene is possibly TRBD1 (5 bases). Between the trimmed V and J ends, which lost 1 base and 2 bases, there was a span of 13 bases. This CDR3 has 16 residues. Germline CDR1 and CDR2: SGHTA and FQGNSA. The CDR3 DNA is TGTGCCAGCAGCTTAGTTCCGGTAGGGGCCACAGATACGCAGTATTTT. It translates to CASSLVPVGATDTQYF.

This clonotype was counted between two and nine times. The V and J genes are TRBV7-9 and TRBJ1-6; 7 nucleotides line up with TRBD1. V lost 1 base to trimming and J lost 2 bases; unmatched junction nucleotides: 8. CDR1 and CDR2 (germline): SEHNR, FQNEAQ (reference sequence). CDR3 length equals 18 residues. CDR3: CASSLVGGRGTYNSPLHF. CDR3 DNA: TGTGCCAGCAGCTTAGTAGGGGGCAGAGGAACCTATAATTCACCCCTCCACTTT.

The chain has TRBV5-1 and TRBJ2-1; 16 nucleotides align to TRBD2. There are 15 residues in the CDR3. After removal of 0 bases from V and 15 bases from J, the junction contained 6 bases not matched to a gene. Germline CDR1 SGHRS, CDR2 YFSETQ. The CDR3 nucleotides are TGCGCCAGCAGCTTGGAGGGGACTAGCGGGAGGGCGCCGTTCTTC. It specifies CASSLEGTSGRAPFF.

CDR3 nucleotides: TGTGCCAGCAGCCAAACAACAAACTCAAGAGATACGCAGTATTTT. Its protein product is CASSQTTNSRDTQYF. This chain uses TRBV3-1 with TRBJ2-3, with D hard to call. V was cut by 2 bases and J by 5 bases, with 14 bases left in between. The CDR3 extends over 15 amino acids. Germline V gene data show CDR1 as LGHDT and CDR2 as YNNKEL (reference sequence).

In regard to this clonotype: This may be a read error: a much more frequent sequence differs by one nucleotide. The chain recombines TRBV2 with TRBJ2-1; D is perhaps TRBD2 (6 bases). The CDR3 consists of 13 residues. In germline, CDR1 is SNHLY, CDR2 FYNNEI. The chain's CDR3 is CTSSRDLYNEQFF. The DNA of the CDR3 is TGTACCAGCAGCCGGGACTTATACAATGAGCAGTTCTTC. The full variable domain, rest sourced from reference TRBV2 and TRBJ2-1, is EPEVTQTPSHQVTQMGQEVILRCVPISNHLYFYWYRQILGQKVEFLVSFYNNEISEKSEIFDDQFSVERPDGSNFTLKIRSTKLEDSAMYFCTSSRDLYNEQFFGPGTRLTVL.

The chain combines TRBV28 with TRBJ2-1, with D maybe TRBD1 (6 bases). The V gene lost 7 bases and the J gene lost 4 bases, with 17 bases spanning the gap. The germline V gene encodes CDR1 MDHEN and CDR2 SYDVKM. This CDR3 comprises 15 residues. This CDR3 is CASIPSLGAYNEQFF. In DNA form, the CDR3 reads TGTGCCAGCATCCCAAGCTTGGGGGCTTACAATGAGCAGTTCTTC.

The rearrangement joins TRBV6-5 to TRBJ2-5; 8 bases line up with TRBD1. CDR1 is MNHEY, CDR2 SVGAGI, per germline. This CDR3 contains 13 residues. V lost 2 bases and J lost 12; bases outside the gene matches: 8. The CDR3 is CASSYSLGQGKYF. The DNA for the CDR3 is TGTGCCAGCAGTTACAGTCTAGGACAGGGAAAGTACTTC.

This clonotype was counted a few times. The J gene is TRBJ2-7, the V gene TRBV20-1; the match to TRBD1 covers 8 bases. CDR1 DFQATT and CDR2 SNEGSKA come from the germline V gene (reference sequence). V lost 6 bases, J lost 4 bases, and 11 bases stayed unmatched. The CDR3 is 14 amino acids. This chain's CDR3 is CSASGGRGRYEQYF. The CDR3 nucleotides are TGCAGTGCCTCTGGGGGCAGGGGGCGATACGAGCAGTACTTC.

The chain combines TRBV19 with TRBJ1-3, with 7 bases identical to TRBD1. With V trimmed by 4 bases and J by 4 bases, 4 bases remained unmatched. The length of the CDR3 is 14 residues. CDR1 and CDR2 (germline): LNHDA, SQIVND (reference sequence). CDR3 sequence (DNA): TGTGCCAGTAGTAGTTACAGGGGAGGAAACACCATATATTTT. Translation: CASSSYRGGNTIYF.

This chain uses TRBV20-1 with TRBJ2-1; D is unclear. Germline CDR1 reads DFQATT; CDR2 reads SNEGSKA (reference sequence). The CDR3 length is 16 residues. The V end was cut by 0 bases, the J end by 4 bases, with 16 bases between. CDR3 in amino acids: CSARDLKSTAYNEQFF. Here the CDR3 DNA reads TGCAGTGCTAGAGATCTTAAGTCTACGGCTTACAATGAGCAGTTCTTC.

The rearrangement joins TRBV11-2 to TRBJ2-5; the D call may be TRBD1 or TRBD2 (5 bases each). The CDR3 runs to 13 residues. V lost 8 bases and J lost 1, with 11 bases in between. CDR1 is SGHAT, CDR2 FQNNGV, per germline. CDR3 nucleotides: TGTGCCAGCTCCCGGGGCATCCAAGAGACCCAGTACTTC. Its protein is CASSRGIQETQYF.

V is TRBV7-2 and J is TRBJ1-5; D possibly corresponds to TRBD1 (5 bases). The V and J ends lost 1 base and 2 bases respectively, with 6 bases between them. This CDR3 has 14 residues. Germline V CDR1 and CDR2: SGHTA, FQGNSA. The CDR3 DNA reads TGTGCCAGCAGCTTAGGGGACCGCAATCAGCCCCAGCATTTT. Residues: CASSLGDRNQPQHF.

This clonotype has a handful of counts. The rearrangement uses TRBV5-4 and TRBJ2-4; 9 nucleotides align to TRBD2. This CDR3 contains 13 residues. The V segment lost 4 bases and the J segment 5 bases; nucleotides outside the gene matches: 1. Germline V gene sequence: CDR1 SGHNT, CDR2 YYREEE (reference sequence). The CDR3 protein is CASSRTSENIQYF. In DNA form, the CDR3 reads TGTGCCAGCAGCAGGACTAGCGAAAACATTCAGTACTTC.

The chain employs TRBV10-2 and TRBJ1-1, with a possible D match to TRBD1 (5 bases). Germline values: CDR1 WSHSY, CDR2 SAAADI. The CDR3 extends over 12 amino acids. V dropped 11 bases and J dropped 4 bases, with 14 bases sitting between them. The CDR3 DNA follows: TGCGCCGTACAGGACGGGGGCACTGAAGCTTTCTTT. It yields the protein CAVQDGGTEAFF.

This clonotype occurred a few times. V gene TRBV7-2 combines with J gene TRBJ1-6; TRBD1 is a possible D gene (5 bases). The CDR3 has 19 amino acids. Trimming cost V 2 bases and J 4 bases, with 21 bases left between them. Germline V gene lookup returns CDR1 SGHTA and CDR2 FQGNSA. The CDR3 loop is CASSLRNRDSSLYNSPLHF. CDR3 DNA: TGTGCCAGCAGCTTAAGGAACCGCGACAGTTCACTGTATAATTCACCCCTCCACTTT.

The chain carries TRBV7-2 and TRBJ2-2, with TRBD2 identical over 11 bases. Trimming took 5 bases from V and 3 from J; bases not matched to a gene: 11. The CDR3 covers 18 residues. Germline loops: CDR1 SGHTA, CDR2 FQGNSA. Here the CDR3 reads CASSPRSLAGGYTGELFF. CDR3 DNA sequence: TGTGCCAGCAGCCCCCGCAGCCTAGCGGGAGGTTACACCGGGGAGCTGTTTTTT.

The CDR3 nucleotides are TGTGCCAGCAGCCCTGACAGGGGGCGAACTAATGAAAAACTGTTTTTT. It is translated as CASSPDRGRTNEKLFF. V and J are TRBV12-3 or TRBV12-4 and TRBJ1-4; 10 bases map to TRBD1. The CDR3 contains 16 residues. Trimming cost V 6 bases and J 1 base; bases outside gene matches: 5.

The V call is TRBV7-2, the J call TRBJ2-5; D is perhaps TRBD1 or TRBD2 (5 bases each). Germline CDR1 reads SGHTA; CDR2 reads FQGNSA. This CDR3 comprises 15 residues. The V and J ends lost 1 base and 5 bases respectively, with 14 bases between them. The CDR3 here is CASSLVGDRAETQYF. The CDR3 DNA is TGTGCCAGCAGCTTAGTGGGGGACCGCGCTGAGACCCAGTACTTC. Drawing the rest from reference TRBV7-2 and TRBJ2-5, the complete variable domain is GAGVSQSPSNKVTEKGKDVELRCDPISGHTALYWYRQSLGQGLEFLIYFQGNSAPDKSGLPSDRFSAERTGGSVSTLTIQRTQQEDSAVYLCASSLVGDRAETQYFGPGTRLLVL.

The V and J genes are TRBV25-1 and TRBJ1-2; no clear D gene. V lost 1 base and J 7 bases, leaving 13 bases between the germline ends. The CDR3 has 14 residues. Germline CDR1 and CDR2: MGHDK and SYGVNS. CDR3: CASSEFPPVTGYTF. DNA of the CDR3: TGTGCCAGCAGTGAATTCCCCCCAGTAACTGGCTACACCTTC.

This clonotype appeared a few times. This chain joins TRBV5-8 and TRBJ2-1, with a tentative D call TRBD1 (6 bases). V dropped 3 bases and J dropped 12 bases, with 22 bases sitting between them. Germline CDR1 and CDR2: SGHTS and YDEGEE. The CDR3 consists of 15 residues. The CDR3, as DNA: TGTGCCAGCAGCTCCCTAACAGGGTCCCCTGGGGGGCAGTTCTTC. Translation: CASSSLTGSPGGQFF.

CDR3 amino acids: CASSLEAGGWGSNQPQHF. In nucleotides, the CDR3 is TGTGCCAGCAGCTTAGAGGCAGGGGGCTGGGGAAGCAATCAGCCCCAGCATTTT. V gene TRBV7-2 combines with J gene TRBJ1-5; 8 bases agree with TRBD1. Germline V gives CDR1 SGHTA, CDR2 FQGNSA. The trim removed 1 base at V and 1 base at J, leaving 9 bases unmatched. The CDR3 spans 18 residues.

The table lists this clonotype with many counts. V usage is TRBV12-3 or TRBV12-4 and J usage is TRBJ1-4, with D tentatively TRBD1 (6 bases). This CDR3 spans 15 amino acids. Trimming stripped 4 bases from V and 8 bases from J, with 17 bases between. CDR3 amino acids: CASSWQKGGGEKLFF. DNA for the CDR3: TGTGCCAGCAGTTGGCAAAAGGGGGGTGGAGAAAAACTGTTTTTT.

This rearrangement joins TRBV7-2 to TRBJ2-4; D gene unclear. CDR3 size: 14 residues. The V and J ends lost 5 bases and 7 bases respectively, with 15 bases between them. Germline loops: CDR1 SGHTA, CDR2 FQGNSA. The chain's CDR3 is CASSPWPGNNIQYF. CDR3 bases: TGTGCCAGCAGCCCTTGGCCGGGTAATAACATTCAGTACTTC. The full variable domain, in which reference TRBV7-2 and TRBJ2-4 provide the parts outside the CDR3, is GAGVSQSPSNKVTEKGKDVELRCDPISGHTALYWYRQSLGQGLEFLIYFQGNSAPDKSGLPSDRFSAERTGGSVSTLTIQRTQQEDSAVYLCASSPWPGNNIQYFGAGTRLSVL.

This clonotype was observed a single time. The rearrangement links TRBV2 to TRBJ2-2; no reliable D call. The CDR3 runs to 15 residues. The germline V gene encodes CDR1 SNHLY and CDR2 FYNNEI. V shed 3 bases and J shed 6 bases, with 14 bases lying between them. CDR3 DNA: TGTGCCAGCAGTGACCGTAGTAGTATAGCCGGGGAGCTGTTTTTT. Translation: CASSDRSSIAGELFF.